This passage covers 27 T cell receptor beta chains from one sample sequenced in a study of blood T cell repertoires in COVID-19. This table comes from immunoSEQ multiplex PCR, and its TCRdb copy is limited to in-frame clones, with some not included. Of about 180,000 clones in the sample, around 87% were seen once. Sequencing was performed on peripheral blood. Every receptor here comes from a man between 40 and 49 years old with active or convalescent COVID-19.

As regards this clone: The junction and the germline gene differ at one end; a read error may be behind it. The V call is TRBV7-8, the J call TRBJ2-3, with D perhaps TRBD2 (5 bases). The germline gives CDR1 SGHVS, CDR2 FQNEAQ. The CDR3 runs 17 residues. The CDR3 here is CASSLDPGTLGTNTQYF. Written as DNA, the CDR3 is TGTGCCAGCAGCTTAGATCCGGGAACACTGGGCACAAATACGCAGTATTTT.

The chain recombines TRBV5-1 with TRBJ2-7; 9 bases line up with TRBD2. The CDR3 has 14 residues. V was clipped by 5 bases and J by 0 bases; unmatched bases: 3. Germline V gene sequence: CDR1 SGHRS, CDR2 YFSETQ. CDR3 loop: CASSAGGNSYEQYF. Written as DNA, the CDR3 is TGCGCCAGCAGTGCGGGGGGGAACTCCTACGAGCAGTACTTC.

The CDR3 region has the DNA TGCAGCGTTGATCGGGGACACCCGAACACTGAAGCTTTCTTT. Translating it yields CSVDRGHPNTEAFF. The rearrangement joins TRBV29-1 to TRBJ1-1; the D gene is possibly TRBD1 (6 bases). This CDR3 contains 14 residues. Germline V CDR1 and CDR2: SQVTM, ANQGSEA. V lost 3 bases and J lost 1, with 12 bases in between.

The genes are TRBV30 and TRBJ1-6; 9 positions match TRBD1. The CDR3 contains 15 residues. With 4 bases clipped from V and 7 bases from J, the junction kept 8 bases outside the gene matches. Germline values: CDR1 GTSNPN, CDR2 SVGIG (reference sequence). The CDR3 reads CAWTPWTGENSPLHF. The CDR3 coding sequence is TGTGCCTGGACCCCCTGGACAGGGGAGAATTCACCCCTCCACTTT.

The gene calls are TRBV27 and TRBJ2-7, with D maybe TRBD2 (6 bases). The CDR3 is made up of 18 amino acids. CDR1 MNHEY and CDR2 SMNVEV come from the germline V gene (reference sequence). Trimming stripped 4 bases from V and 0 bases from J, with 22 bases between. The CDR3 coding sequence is TGTGCCAGCAGTTCTAGAAGCCGGGGACTTTCGTTCTCCTACGAGCAGTACTTC. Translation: CASSSRSRGLSFSYEQYF.

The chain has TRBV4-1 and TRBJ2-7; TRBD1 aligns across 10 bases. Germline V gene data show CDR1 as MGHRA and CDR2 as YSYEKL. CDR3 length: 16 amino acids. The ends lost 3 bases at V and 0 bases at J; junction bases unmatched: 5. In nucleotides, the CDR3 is TGCGCCAGCAGCCAGGGGGACAGGGGAACCTCCTACGAGCAGTACTTC. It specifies CASSQGDRGTSYEQYF.

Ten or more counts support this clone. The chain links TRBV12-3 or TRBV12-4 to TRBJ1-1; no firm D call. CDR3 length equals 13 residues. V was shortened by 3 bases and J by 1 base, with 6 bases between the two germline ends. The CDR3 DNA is TGTGCCAGCAGTTTGGGCAAGAACACTGAAGCTTTCTTT. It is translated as CASSLGKNTEAFF.

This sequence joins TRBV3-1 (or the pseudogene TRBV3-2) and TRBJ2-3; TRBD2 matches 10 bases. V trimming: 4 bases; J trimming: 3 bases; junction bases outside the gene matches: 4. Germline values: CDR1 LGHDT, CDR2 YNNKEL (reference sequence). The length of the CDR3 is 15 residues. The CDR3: CASSLGLAETDTQYF. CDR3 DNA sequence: TGTGCCAGCAGCCTCGGACTAGCGGAAACAGATACGCAGTATTTT.

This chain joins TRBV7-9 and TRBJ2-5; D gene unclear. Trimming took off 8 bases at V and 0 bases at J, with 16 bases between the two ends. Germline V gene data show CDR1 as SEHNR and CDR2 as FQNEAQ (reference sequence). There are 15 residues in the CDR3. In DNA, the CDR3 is TGTGCCAGCTCCAGTATCGGTTTGTACCAAGAGACCCAGTACTTC. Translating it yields CASSSIGLYQETQYF. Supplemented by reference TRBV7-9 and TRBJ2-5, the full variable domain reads DTGVSQNPRHKITKRGQNVTFRCDPISEHNRLYWYRQTLGQGPEFLTYFQNEAQLEKSRLLSDRFSAERPKGSFSTLEIQRTEQGDSAMYLCASSSIGLYQETQYFGPGTRLLVL.

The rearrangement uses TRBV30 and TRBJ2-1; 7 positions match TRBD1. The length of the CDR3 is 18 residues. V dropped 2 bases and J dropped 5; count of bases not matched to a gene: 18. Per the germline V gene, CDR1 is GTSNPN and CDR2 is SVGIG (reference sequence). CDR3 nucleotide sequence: TGTGCCTGGAGTACCACGATGGGGACGGGACAGCCACACAATGAGCAGTTCTTC. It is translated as CAWSTTMGTGQPHNEQFF.

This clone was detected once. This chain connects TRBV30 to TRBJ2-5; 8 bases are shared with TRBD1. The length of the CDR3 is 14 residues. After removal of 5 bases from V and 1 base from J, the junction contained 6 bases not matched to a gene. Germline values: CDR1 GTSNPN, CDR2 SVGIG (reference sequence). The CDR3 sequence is CAWRQTGAQETQYF. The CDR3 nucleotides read TGTGCCTGGCGTCAGACAGGGGCCCAAGAGACCCAGTACTTC.

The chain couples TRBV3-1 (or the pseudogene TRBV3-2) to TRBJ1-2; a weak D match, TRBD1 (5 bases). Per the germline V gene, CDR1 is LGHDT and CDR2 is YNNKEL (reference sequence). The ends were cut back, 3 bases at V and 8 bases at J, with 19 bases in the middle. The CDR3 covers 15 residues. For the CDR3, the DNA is TGTGCCAGCAGCCAGGTTCCTCCTCCGGGGGAAGGCTACACCTTC. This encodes CASSQVPPPGEGYTF.

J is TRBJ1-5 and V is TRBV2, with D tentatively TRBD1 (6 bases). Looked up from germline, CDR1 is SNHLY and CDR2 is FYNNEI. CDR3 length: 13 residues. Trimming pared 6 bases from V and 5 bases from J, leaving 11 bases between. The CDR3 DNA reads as TGTGCCAGCAGCCGGGACATAGATCAGCCCCAGCATTTT. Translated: CASSRDIDQPQHF.

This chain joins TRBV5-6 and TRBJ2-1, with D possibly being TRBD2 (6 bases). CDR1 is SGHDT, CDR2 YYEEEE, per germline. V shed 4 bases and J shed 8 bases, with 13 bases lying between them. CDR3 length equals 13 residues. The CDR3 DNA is TGTGCCAGCAGCCGGGGGTCGGAGGATGAGCAGTTCTTC. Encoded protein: CASSRGSEDEQFF.

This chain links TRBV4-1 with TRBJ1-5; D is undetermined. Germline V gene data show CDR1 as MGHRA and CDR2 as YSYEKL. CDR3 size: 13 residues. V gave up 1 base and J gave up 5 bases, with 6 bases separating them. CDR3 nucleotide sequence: TGCGCCAGCAGCCAAGGGCCATATCAGCCCCAGCATTTT. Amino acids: CASSQGPYQPQHF.

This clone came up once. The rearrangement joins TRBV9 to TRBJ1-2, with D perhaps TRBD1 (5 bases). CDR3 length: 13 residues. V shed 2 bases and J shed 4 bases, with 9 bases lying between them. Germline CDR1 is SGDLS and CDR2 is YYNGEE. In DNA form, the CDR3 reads TGTGCCAGCAGCGTGGCGGGGGGCTATGGCTACACCTTC. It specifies CASSVAGGYGYTF.

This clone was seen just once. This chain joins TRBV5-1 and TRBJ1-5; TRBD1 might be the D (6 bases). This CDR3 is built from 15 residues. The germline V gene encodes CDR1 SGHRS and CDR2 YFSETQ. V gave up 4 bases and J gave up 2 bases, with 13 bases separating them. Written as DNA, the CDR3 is TGCGCCAGCAGCCCTATGGGGGCCGGCAATCAGCCCCAGCATTTT. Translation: CASSPMGAGNQPQHF. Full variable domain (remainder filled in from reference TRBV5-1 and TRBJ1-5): KAGVTQTPRYLIKTRGQQVTLSCSPISGHRSVSWYQQTPGQGLQFLFEYFSETQRNKGNFPGRFSGRQFSNSRSEMNVSTLELGDSALYLCASSPMGAGNQPQHFGDGTRLSIL.

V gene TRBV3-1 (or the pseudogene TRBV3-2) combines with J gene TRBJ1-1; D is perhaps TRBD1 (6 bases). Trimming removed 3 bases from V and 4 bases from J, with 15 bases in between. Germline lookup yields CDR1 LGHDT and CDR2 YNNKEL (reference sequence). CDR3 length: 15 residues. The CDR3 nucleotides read TGTGCCAGCAGCCACAGAACAGGGTCTAGCACTGAAGCTTTCTTT. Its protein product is CASSHRTGSSTEAFF.

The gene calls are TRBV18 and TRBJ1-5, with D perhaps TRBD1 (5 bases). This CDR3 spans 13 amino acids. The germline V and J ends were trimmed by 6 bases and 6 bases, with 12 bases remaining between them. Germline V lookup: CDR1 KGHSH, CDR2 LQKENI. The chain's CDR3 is CASSPDRSQPQHF. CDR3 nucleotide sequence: TGTGCCAGCTCGCCAGACAGATCTCAGCCCCAGCATTTT.

The CDR3 bases are TGTGCCAGCAGTCGACAGAATCTAGCGGACAATGAGCAGTTCTTC. Amino acids: CASSRQNLADNEQFF. The rearrangement joins TRBV2 to TRBJ2-1; 7 bases fit TRBD2. Germline assignment: CDR1 SNHLY and CDR2 FYNNEI. V gave up 5 bases and J gave up 5 bases; unmatched junction bases: 9. This CDR3 has 15 residues.

The CDR3, as DNA: TGTGCCACCAGCAGAGATATAACAGGGGGCTCGTCTGAAGCTTTCTTT. This encodes CATSRDITGGSSEAFF. The chain carries TRBV15 and TRBJ1-1; the match to TRBD1 covers 9 bases. This CDR3 region has 16 residues. V lost 0 bases to trimming and J lost 6 bases; unmatched junction nucleotides: 8. Germline assignment: CDR1 LNHNV and CDR2 YYDKDF (reference sequence).

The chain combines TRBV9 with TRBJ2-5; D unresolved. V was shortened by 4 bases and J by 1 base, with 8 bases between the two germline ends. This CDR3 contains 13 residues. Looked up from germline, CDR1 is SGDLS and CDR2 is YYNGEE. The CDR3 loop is CASSRHIQETQYF. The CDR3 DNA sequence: TGTGCCAGCAGCCGACACATCCAAGAGACCCAGTACTTC.

CDR3 DNA: TGTGCCAGCAGCGGGGGACATCCTGGAAACACCATATATTTT. Encoded protein: CASSGGHPGNTIYF. V and J are TRBV3-1 (or the pseudogene TRBV3-2) and TRBJ1-3, with D perhaps matching TRBD1 (6 bases). Trimming stripped 5 bases from V and 2 bases from J, with 10 bases between. The CDR3 is 14 residues long. Per germline, CDR1 LGHDT and CDR2 YNNKEL (reference sequence).

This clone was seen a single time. The CDR3: CASSRDRNYEQYF. CDR3 nucleotide sequence: TGTGCCAGCAGTCGGGACAGGAATTACGAGCAGTACTTC. The chain carries TRBV7-2 and TRBJ2-7; 8 bases are a match to TRBD1. V trimming: 6 bases; J trimming: 4 bases; junction bases outside the gene matches: 5. The CDR3 spans 13 residues. Germline CDR1 SGHTA, CDR2 FQGNSA. Together with reference TRBV7-2 and TRBJ2-7, the CDR3 gives the full variable domain: GAGVSQSPSNKVTEKGKDVELRCDPISGHTALYWYRQSLGQGLEFLIYFQGNSAPDKSGLPSDRFSAERTGGSVSTLTIQRTQQEDSAVYLCASSRDRNYEQYFGPGTRLTVT.

CDR3 in DNA: TGTGCCAGCAGTCGACAGGGGGTTACTGAAGCTTTCTTT. Its translation: CASSRQGVTEAFF. The rearrangement uses TRBV6-5 and TRBJ1-1; 9 bases line up with TRBD1. The CDR3 runs 13 residues. Trimming cost V 5 bases and J 5 bases; bases outside gene matches: 3. Germline assignment: CDR1 MNHEY and CDR2 SVGAGI.

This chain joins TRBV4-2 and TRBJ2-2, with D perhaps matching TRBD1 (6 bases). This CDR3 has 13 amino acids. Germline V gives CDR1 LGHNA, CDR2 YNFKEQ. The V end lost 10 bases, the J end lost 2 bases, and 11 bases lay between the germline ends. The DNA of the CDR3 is TGTGCCACCTTGGACAGTAACACCGGGGAGCTGTTTTTT. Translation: CATLDSNTGELFF.

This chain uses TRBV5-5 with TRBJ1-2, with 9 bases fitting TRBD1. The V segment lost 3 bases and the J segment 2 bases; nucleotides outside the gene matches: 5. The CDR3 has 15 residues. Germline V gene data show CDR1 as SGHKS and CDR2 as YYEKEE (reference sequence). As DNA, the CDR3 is TGTGCCAGCAGCTCCTACAGGGGGCCAAACTATGGCTACACCTTC. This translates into CASSSYRGPNYGYTF.